The 2 T cell receptor beta chains below come from one sample, sequenced in a study of T cells in localized non-small cell lung cancer. Sequenced by immunoSEQ multiplex PCR; TCRdb stores in-frame clones only, minus some. This table has approximately 89,000 clones, about three quarters appearing once. Here the sequenced sample was PBMCs, taken before any cancer treatment. These receptors were collected from a man aged 35 to 69 with stage II squamous cell lung carcinoma.

This clone was detected a few times. The sample contains more than one DNA sequence encoding this CDR3. The chain carries TRBV7-9 and TRBJ2-1; D is possibly TRBD2 (7 bases). Per germline, CDR1 SEHNR and CDR2 FQNEAQ (reference sequence). The CDR3 length is 15 residues. V was clipped by 3 bases and J by 6 bases, with 15 bases between them. The CDR3 is CASSFRGANSNEQFF. The CDR3 DNA reads as TGTGCCAGCAGCTTTCGGGGGGCGAATTCCAATGAGCAGTTCTTC.

The chain combines TRBV6-6 with TRBJ2-7; the match to TRBD1 covers 8 bases. The CDR3 has 12 amino acids. Trimming removed 6 bases from V and 6 bases from J; junction bases left unmatched: 4. The V gene's germline CDR1 is MNHNY and CDR2 SVGAGI (reference sequence). CDR3 sequence: CASSSGQVEQYF. In DNA form, the CDR3 reads TGTGCCAGCAGCTCGGGACAGGTCGAGCAGTACTTC.